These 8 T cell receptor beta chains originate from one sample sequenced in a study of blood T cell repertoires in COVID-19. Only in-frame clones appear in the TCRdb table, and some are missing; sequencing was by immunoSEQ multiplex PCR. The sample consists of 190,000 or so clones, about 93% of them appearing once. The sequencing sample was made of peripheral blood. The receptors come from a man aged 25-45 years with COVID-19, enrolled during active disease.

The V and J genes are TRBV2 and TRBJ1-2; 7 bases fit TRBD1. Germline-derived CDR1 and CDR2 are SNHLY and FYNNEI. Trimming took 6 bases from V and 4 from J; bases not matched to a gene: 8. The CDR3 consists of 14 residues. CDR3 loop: CASRGQTGSYGYTF. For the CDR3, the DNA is TGTGCCAGCAGGGGGCAGACAGGGTCCTATGGCTACACCTTC.

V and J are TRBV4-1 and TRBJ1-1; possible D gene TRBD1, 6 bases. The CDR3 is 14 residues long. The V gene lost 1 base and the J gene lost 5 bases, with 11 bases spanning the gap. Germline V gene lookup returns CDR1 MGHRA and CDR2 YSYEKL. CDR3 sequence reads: CASSQGTGRTEAFF. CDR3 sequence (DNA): TGCGCCAGCAGCCAAGGCACAGGGCGGACTGAAGCTTTCTTT.

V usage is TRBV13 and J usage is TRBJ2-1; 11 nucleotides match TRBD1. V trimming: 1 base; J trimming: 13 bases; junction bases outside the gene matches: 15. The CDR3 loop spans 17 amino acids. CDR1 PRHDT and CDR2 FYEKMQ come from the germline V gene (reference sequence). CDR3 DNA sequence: TGTGCCAGCAGCTTAGCAGTTGGGGACAGGGGGGGTGAAGTACAGTTCTTC. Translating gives CASSLAVGDRGGEVQFF.

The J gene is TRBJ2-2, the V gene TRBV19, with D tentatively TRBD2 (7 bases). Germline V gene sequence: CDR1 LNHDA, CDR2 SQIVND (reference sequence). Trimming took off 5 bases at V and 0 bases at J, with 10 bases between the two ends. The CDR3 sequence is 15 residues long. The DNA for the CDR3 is TGTGCCAGTAGTGAGGGGGGGTCGAACACCGGGGAGCTGTTTTTT. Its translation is CASSEGGSNTGELFF.

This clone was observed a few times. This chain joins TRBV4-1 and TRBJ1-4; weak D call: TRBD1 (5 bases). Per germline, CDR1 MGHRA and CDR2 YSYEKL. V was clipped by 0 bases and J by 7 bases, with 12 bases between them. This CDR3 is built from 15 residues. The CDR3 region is CASSQDSGNSEKLFF. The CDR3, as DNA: TGCGCCAGCAGCCAAGATTCAGGGAACAGTGAAAAACTGTTTTTT.

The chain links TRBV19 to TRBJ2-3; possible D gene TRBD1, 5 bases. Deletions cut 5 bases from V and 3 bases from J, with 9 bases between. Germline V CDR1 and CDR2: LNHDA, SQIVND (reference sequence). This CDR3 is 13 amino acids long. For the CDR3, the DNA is TGTGCCAGTAGTCCCCCAGGGACAGATACGCAGTATTTT. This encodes CASSPPGTDTQYF.

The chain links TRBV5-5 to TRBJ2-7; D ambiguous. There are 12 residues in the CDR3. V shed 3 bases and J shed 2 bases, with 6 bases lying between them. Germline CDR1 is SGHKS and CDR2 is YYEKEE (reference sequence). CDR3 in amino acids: CASSWQTYEQYF. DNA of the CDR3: TGTGCCAGCAGCTGGCAAACCTACGAGCAGTACTTC.

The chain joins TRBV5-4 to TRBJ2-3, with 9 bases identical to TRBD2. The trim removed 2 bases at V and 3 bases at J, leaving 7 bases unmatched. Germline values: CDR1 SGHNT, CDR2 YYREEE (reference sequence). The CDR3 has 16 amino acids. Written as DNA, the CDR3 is TGTGCCAGCAGCTTAGCGGGGGGCGCTACTACAGATACGCAGTATTTT. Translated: CASSLAGGATTDTQYF. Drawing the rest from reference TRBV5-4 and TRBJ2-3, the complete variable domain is ETGVTQSPTHLIKTRGQQVTLRCSSQSGHNTVSWYQQALGQGPQFIFQYYREEENGRGNFPPRFSGLQFPNYSSELNVNALELDDSALYLCASSLAGGATTDTQYFGPGTRLTVL.